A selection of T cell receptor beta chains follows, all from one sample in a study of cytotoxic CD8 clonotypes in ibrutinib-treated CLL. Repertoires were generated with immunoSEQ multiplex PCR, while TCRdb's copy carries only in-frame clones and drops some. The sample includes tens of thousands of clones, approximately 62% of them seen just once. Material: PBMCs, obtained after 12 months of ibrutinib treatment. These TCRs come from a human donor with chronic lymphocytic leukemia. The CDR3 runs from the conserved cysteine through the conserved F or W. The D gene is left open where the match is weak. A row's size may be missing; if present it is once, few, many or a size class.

CASSLWYEAFF	TGTGCCAGCAGTTTATGGTACGAAGCTTTCTTT	TRBV28	.	.	TRBJ1-1	11
CASSRTSRDTQYF	TGTGCCAGCAGCCGGACTTCTAGGGATACGCAGTATTTT	TRBV11-3	.	.	TRBJ2-3	13
CASSLRESVGEKLFF	TGTGCCAGCAGTTTGAGGGAGTCAGTTGGTGAAAAACTGTTTTTT	TRBV28	.	.	TRBJ1-4	15
CASSRSGGTNEQFF	TGTGCCAGCAGCCGCAGCGGGGGCACCAATGAGCAGTTCTTC	TRBV6-5	TRBD2	.	TRBJ2-1	14
CASSLLRGTITSGANVLTF	TGCGCCAGCAGCTTGTTGAGGGGAACAATAACTTCTGGGGCCAACGTCCTGACTTTC	TRBV5-1	.	.	TRBJ2-6	19
CASSPLGQGDNTQYF	TGTGCCAGCTCACCATTAGGACAGGGGGATAATACGCAGTATTTT	TRBV18	TRBD1	few	TRBJ2-3	15
CASSFGLNPGGEKLFF	TGTGCCAGCAGCTTCGGTTTAAATCCAGGAGGTGAAAAACTGTTTTTT	TRBV5-4	.	.	TRBJ1-4	16
CASSQGPPGLVSAFF	TGCGCCAGCAGCCAAGGTCCGCCAGGCCTTGTATCGGCTTTCTTT	TRBV4-1	.	medium-sized	TRBJ1-1	15
CASSHLFRDRRNQPQHF	TGCGCCAGCAGCCACCTTTTCCGGGACAGACGAAATCAGCCCCAGCATTTT	TRBV4-1	TRBD1	once	TRBJ1-5	17
CATDVEFF	TGTGCCACGGACGTGGAGTTCTTC	TRBV7-9	.	many	TRBJ2-1	8
CSAGTASYNEQFF	TGCAGCGCAGGTACGGCGTCCTACAATGAGCAGTTCTTC	TRBV29-1	.	.	TRBJ2-1	13
CASSQVGGGVADTQYF	TGCGCCAGCAGCCAAGTTGGTGGGGGCGTAGCAGATACGCAGTATTTT	TRBV4-1	.	.	TRBJ2-3	16
CASSPTTGEMGQYF	TGCGCCAGCAGCCCTACGACAGGGGAAATGGGACAGTACTTC	TRBV4-1	TRBD1	.	TRBJ2-7	14
CASKEAPGNTIYF	TGTGCCAGCAAGGAGGCGCCTGGAAACACCATATATTTT	TRBV28	.	.	TRBJ1-3	13
CASALDRSTDTQYF	TGTGCTAGCGCCCTGGACCGAAGCACAGATACGCAGTATTTT	TRBV12-5	.	.	TRBJ2-3	14
CASSPIRIAYGYTF	TGTGCCAGCAGCCCAATTAGGATAGCCTATGGCTACACCTTC	TRBV7-9	.	.	TRBJ1-2	14
CASSLGQGYNQPQHF	TGTGCCAGCAGTCTCGGACAGGGGTACAATCAGCCCCAGCATTTT	TRBV5-6	TRBD1	.	TRBJ1-5	15
CASRRQGRADTQYF	TGTGCCAGCAGGCGACAGGGGAGGGCAGATACGCAGTATTTT	TRBV6-5	.	.	TRBJ2-3	14
CASSLTDRTAYEQYF	TGTGCCAGCAGCCTTACCGATCGTACGGCCTACGAGCAGTACTTC	TRBV6-5	.	.	TRBJ2-7	15
CASSLEGLGDTQYF	TGTGCCAGCAGTTTAGAGGGGTTGGGAGATACGCAGTATTTT	TRBV27	.	.	TRBJ2-3	14
CASSSPSRQGGDEQYF	TGTGCCAGCAGCTCGCCTTCCCGACAGGGAGGAGACGAGCAGTACTTC	TRBV7-9	.	.	TRBJ2-7	16
CASRESSYNEQFF	TGTGCCAGCCGGGAGTCTTCCTACAATGAGCAGTTCTTC	TRBV6-1	.	.	TRBJ2-1	13
CASSGQGKSTEAFF	TGTGCCAGCAGTGGACAGGGGAAGAGTACTGAAGCTTTCTTT	TRBV6-5	TRBD1	once	TRBJ1-1	14
CASSLGTGAGHGYTF	TGCGCCAGCAGCTTGGGTACAGGGGCGGGTCATGGCTACACCTTC	TRBV5-1	TRBD1	.	TRBJ1-2	15
CASSYRDRANYGYTF	TGTGCCAGCAGCTACCGGGACAGGGCCAACTATGGCTACACCTTC	TRBV5-4	TRBD1	.	TRBJ1-2	15
CASSSGQGQPQHF	TGTGCCAGTAGTTCCGGACAGGGCCAGCCCCAGCATTTT	TRBV19	TRBD1	once	TRBJ1-5	13
CASSSEGNQPQHF	TGTGCCAGCAGTAGTGAGGGGAATCAGCCCCAGCATTTT	TRBV19	.	.	TRBJ1-5	13
CASGERGAKTQYF	TGTGCCAGCGGTGAGCGGGGGGCAAAGACCCAGTACTTC	TRBV6-1	TRBD2	many	TRBJ2-5	13
CASSFGVANTGELFF	TGTGCCAGCAGCTTCGGTGTGGCGAACACCGGGGAGCTGTTTTTT	TRBV7-8	.	.	TRBJ2-2	15
CASSLYEQYF	TGTGCCAGCAGCCTTTACGAGCAGTACTTC	TRBV6-1	.	.	TRBJ2-7	10
CASKGTSNDNEQFF	TGCGCCAGCAAGGGGACTAGCAACGACAATGAGCAGTTCTTC	TRBV5-1	TRBD2	.	TRBJ2-1	14
CASSLGFGGWDSYDEQYF	TGTGCCAGCAGCTTAGGATTTGGGGGATGGGACTCTTACGACGAGCAGTACTTC	TRBV7-9	.	.	TRBJ2-7	18
CASSVGGGTGELFF	TGTGCCAGCAGTGTAGGGGGGGGTACCGGGGAGCTGTTTTTT	TRBV2	.	.	TRBJ2-2	14
CASSQEPGLAANEQFF	TGTGCCAGCAGCCAAGAACCGGGCCTAGCCGCCAATGAGCAGTTCTTC	TRBV4-2	.	medium-sized	TRBJ2-1	16
CASSSILSVQPSGIAQETQYF	TGTGCCAGCAGCTCAATCTTATCTGTGCAACCTAGCGGGATCGCCCAAGAGACCCAGTACTTC	TRBV7-8	TRBD2	few	TRBJ2-5	21
CASSPRGSSNTEAFF	TGTGCCAGCTCACCACGGGGTTCCTCGAACACTGAAGCTTTCTTT	TRBV18	.	.	TRBJ1-1	15
CTSIGTGAVYGYTF	TGTACCAGCATCGGGACAGGGGCCGTCTATGGCTACACCTTC	TRBV28	TRBD1	.	TRBJ1-2	14
CAISESTGSGEQYF	TGTGCCATCAGTGAGTCTACGGGCAGTGGGGAGCAGTACTTC	TRBV6-5	.	.	TRBJ2-7	14